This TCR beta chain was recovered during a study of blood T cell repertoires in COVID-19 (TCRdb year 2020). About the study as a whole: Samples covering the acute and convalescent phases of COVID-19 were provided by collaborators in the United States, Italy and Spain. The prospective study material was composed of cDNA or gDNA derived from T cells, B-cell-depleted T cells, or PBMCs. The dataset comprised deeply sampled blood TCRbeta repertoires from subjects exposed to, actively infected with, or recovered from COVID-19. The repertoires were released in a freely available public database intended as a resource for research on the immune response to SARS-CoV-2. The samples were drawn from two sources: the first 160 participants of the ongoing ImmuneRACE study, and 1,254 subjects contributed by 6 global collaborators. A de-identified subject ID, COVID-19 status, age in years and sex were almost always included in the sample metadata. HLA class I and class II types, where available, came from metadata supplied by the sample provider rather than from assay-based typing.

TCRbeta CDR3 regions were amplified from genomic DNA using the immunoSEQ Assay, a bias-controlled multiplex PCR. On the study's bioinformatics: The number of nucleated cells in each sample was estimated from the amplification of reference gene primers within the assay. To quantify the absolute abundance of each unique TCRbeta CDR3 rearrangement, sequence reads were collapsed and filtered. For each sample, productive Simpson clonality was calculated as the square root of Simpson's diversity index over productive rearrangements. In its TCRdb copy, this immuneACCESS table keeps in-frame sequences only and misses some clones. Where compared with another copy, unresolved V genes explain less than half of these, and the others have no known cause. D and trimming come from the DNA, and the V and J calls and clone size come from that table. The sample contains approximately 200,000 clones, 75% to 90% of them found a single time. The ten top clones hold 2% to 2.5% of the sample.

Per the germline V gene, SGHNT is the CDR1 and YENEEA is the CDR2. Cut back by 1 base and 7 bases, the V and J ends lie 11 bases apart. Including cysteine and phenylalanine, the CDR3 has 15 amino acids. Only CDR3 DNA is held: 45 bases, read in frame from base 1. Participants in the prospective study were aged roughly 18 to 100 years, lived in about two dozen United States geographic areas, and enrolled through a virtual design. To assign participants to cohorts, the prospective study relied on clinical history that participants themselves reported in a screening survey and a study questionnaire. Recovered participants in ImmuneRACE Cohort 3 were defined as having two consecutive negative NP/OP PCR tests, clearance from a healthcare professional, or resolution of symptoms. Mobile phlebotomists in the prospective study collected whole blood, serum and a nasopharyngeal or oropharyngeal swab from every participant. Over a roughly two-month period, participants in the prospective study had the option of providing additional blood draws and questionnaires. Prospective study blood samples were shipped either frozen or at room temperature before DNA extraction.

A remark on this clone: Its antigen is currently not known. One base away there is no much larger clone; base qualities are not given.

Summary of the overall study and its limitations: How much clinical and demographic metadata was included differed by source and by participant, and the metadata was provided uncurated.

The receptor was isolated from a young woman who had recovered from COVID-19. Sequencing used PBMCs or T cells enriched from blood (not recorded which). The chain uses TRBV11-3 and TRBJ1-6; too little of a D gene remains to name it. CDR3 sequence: CASSLGGASNSPLHF. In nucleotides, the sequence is TGTGCCAGCAGCTTAGGTGGAGCTTCGAATTCACCCCTCCACTTT. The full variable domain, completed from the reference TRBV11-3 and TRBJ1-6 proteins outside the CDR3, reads EAGVVQSPRYKIIEKKQPVAFWCNPISGHNTLYWYLQNLGQGPELLIRYENEEAVDDSQLPKDRFSAERLKGVDSTLKIQPAELGDSAVYLCASSLGGASNSPLHFGNGTRLTVT.